This TCR beta chain was observed in a study of beta chain features in type 1 diabetes. Study summary: Examination of sorted cells across all samples involved around 99 million cells. Study-wide results and limits: Insertions were fewer and deletions more numerous at VDJ junctions in type 1 diabetes patients. Significant though moderate, a shortening of TCRB CDR3s appeared in all four CD4+ subsets of Type 1 diabetes patients.

Markers CD45RO/CCR7/CD25/CD127/CD95/CD27 served to sort CD4+ naive, central memory, regulatory and stem cell-like memory cells. What was sequenced were expressed TCRB transcripts, since all of the isolated RNA had been reverse transcribed. Clones were read by immunoSEQ multiplex PCR, and TCRdb kept only the in-frame ones, dropping some. Among 250,000 to 350,000 clones listed, roughly 13% were seen once. Germline values: CDR1 KGHSH, CDR2 LQKENI. V lost 3 bases to trimming and J lost 9 bases, with 12 bases between them. The CDR3 covers 13 residues. This clone has a handful of counts. Its target is unknown.

The chain recombines TRBV18 with TRBJ2-1; D is perhaps TRBD2 (6 bases). The sequenced sample was naive CD4+ T cells from blood. The receptor was isolated from a man aged 30 to 39 with type 1 diabetes. The CDR3 reads CASSPDMGGEQFF. The CDR3 nucleotides read TGTGCCAGCTCACCGGACATGGGGGGTGAGCAGTTCTTC.